The 17 T cell receptor beta chains listed next were all sequenced from one sample in a study of identical twins. TCRdb independently ran MiXCR on the 5' RACE reads; one entry per CDR3 protein. Of about 240,000 distinct CDR3 sequences in the sample, roughly 10% were seen once. Sequenced input: memory T cells sorted from blood. The receptors come from a man between 50 and 59 years old in good health.

This clonotype has at least ten counts. The J gene is TRBJ2-5, the V gene TRBV7-2; a possible D gene is TRBD2 (5 bases). Trimming pared 2 bases from V and 2 bases from J, leaving 15 bases between. Germline V gene lookup returns CDR1 SGHTA and CDR2 FQGNSA. The CDR3 runs to 16 residues. Written as DNA, the CDR3 is TGTGCCAGCAGCTTATCCCTGCTAGCACATCAAGAGACCCAGTACTTC. This sequence encodes CASSLSLLAHQETQYF.

The sample holds many counts of this clonotype. The CDR3 loop is CAISESWTQGTDTQYF. CDR3 DNA sequence: TGTGCCATCAGTGAGTCTTGGACACAGGGGACAGATACGCAGTATTTT. This chain connects TRBV10-3 to TRBJ2-3; 7 nucleotides align to TRBD1. The J segment lost 3 bases and the V segment lost 0 bases, leaving 6 bases of the junction unmatched. The germline gives CDR1 ENHRY, CDR2 SYGVKD. This CDR3 spans 16 amino acids.

The rearrangement links TRBV5-6 to TRBJ1-1; 9 nucleotides line up with TRBD1. Germline CDR1 reads SGHDT; CDR2 reads YYEEEE. The CDR3 consists of 17 residues. V lost 1 base to trimming and J lost 2 bases; unmatched junction nucleotides: 9. The CDR3 loop reads CASSLFTGGEVNTEAFF. The CDR3 DNA is TGTGCCAGCAGCTTGTTCACAGGGGGCGAGGTAAACACTGAAGCTTTCTTT.

This clonotype was counted many times. Here the CDR3 DNA reads TGCGCCAGCAGCCAAATAGATGGGGAGACCCAGTACTTC. Residues: CASSQIDGETQYF. The rearrangement links TRBV4-3 to TRBJ2-5; D remains unclear. There are 13 residues in the CDR3. Trimming shortened V by 2 bases and J by 5 bases, and 9 bases separated the two germline ends. Germline values: CDR1 LGHNA, CDR2 YSLEER.

This clonotype was picked up a small number of times. CDR3 residues: CASSAGWIGLSYQTQYF. DNA of the CDR3: TGTGCCAGCAGTGCCGGTTGGATAGGATTATCCTACCAGACCCAGTACTTC. This chain joins TRBV6-1 and TRBJ2-5; D is uncertain. This CDR3 has 17 amino acids. Trimming removed 4 bases from V and 6 bases from J, with 24 bases in between. Germline V gives CDR1 MNHNS, CDR2 SASEGT.

This clonotype showed up just a few times. This rearrangement joins TRBV6-2 or TRBV6-3 to TRBJ2-1, with TRBD1 matching 7 bases. This CDR3 is built from 20 residues. V lost 2 bases to trimming and J lost 8 bases; unmatched junction nucleotides: 24. The germline V gene encodes CDR1 MNHEY and CDR2 SVGEGT. The CDR3 loop is CASSYALSPTGSLPEYEQFF. CDR3 sequence (DNA): TGTGCCAGCAGTTACGCCCTAAGCCCGACAGGGTCCCTACCAGAGTATGAGCAGTTCTTC.

This clonotype has ten or more counts. The CDR3 nucleotides are TGCAGTGCTAGAGCCCGTACAGGGGCCAATTCACCCCTCCACTTT. Protein: CSARARTGANSPLHF. The V call is TRBV20-1, the J call TRBJ1-6, with 7 bases identical to TRBD1. The CDR3 is 15 residues long. Trimming at V came to 1 base and at J to 7 bases, leaving 7 bases not matched to a gene. Germline V CDR1 and CDR2: DFQATT, SNEGSKA (reference sequence).

The chain uses TRBV3-1 and TRBJ1-5, with 9 bases fitting TRBD1. The CDR3 contains 16 residues. The V and J ends lost 4 bases and 1 base, in that order; junction bases with no gene match: 5. Germline V lookup: CDR1 LGHDT, CDR2 YNNKEL (reference sequence). The CDR3 loop is CASSPGTGWSNQPQHF. CDR3 nucleotide sequence: TGTGCCAGCAGCCCTGGGACAGGGTGGAGCAATCAGCCCCAGCATTTT.

This clonotype was detected only a few times. The rearrangement uses TRBV11-2 and TRBJ1-2; D remains unclear. The germline CDR1 and CDR2 sequences are SGHAT and FQNNGV. Trimming pared 5 bases from V and 1 base from J, leaving 11 bases between. There are 14 residues in the CDR3. Here the CDR3 reads CASSPSQHNYGYTF. The CDR3 coding sequence is TGTGCCAGCAGCCCCTCTCAGCATAACTATGGCTACACCTTC. The entire variable domain, with the rest obtained from reference TRBV11-2 and TRBJ1-2, is as follows: EAGVAQSPRYKIIEKRQSVAFWCNPISGHATLYWYQQILGQGPKLLIQFQNNGVVDDSQLPKDRFSAERLKGVDSTLKIQPAKLEDSAVYLCASSPSQHNYGYTFGSGTRLTVV.

The rearrangement joins TRBV5-1 to TRBJ1-2; a weak D match, TRBD1 (5 bases). Trimming removed 0 bases from V and 2 bases from J, with 11 bases in between. This CDR3 comprises 15 residues. Per germline, CDR1 SGHRS and CDR2 YFSETQ. The CDR3 DNA sequence: TGCGCCAGCAGCTTGGGAAACCGGGACAACTATGGCTACACCTTC. Residues: CASSLGNRDNYGYTF.

This clonotype was observed a few times. The chain joins TRBV6-2 or TRBV6-3 to TRBJ2-3; 12 bases match TRBD2. This CDR3 has 16 amino acids. V was clipped by 4 bases and J by 3 bases; unmatched bases: 5. CDR1 is MNHEY, CDR2 SVGEGT, per germline. The CDR3 spells CASSWTLAGGTDTQYF. DNA for the CDR3: TGTGCCAGCAGTTGGACACTAGCGGGAGGAACAGATACGCAGTATTTT.

In its sample, this clonotype was seen a few times. The chain recombines TRBV9 with TRBJ2-7, with TRBD1 matching 9 bases. The CDR3 is 17 residues long. Germline-derived CDR1 and CDR2 are SGDLS and YYNGEE. J was trimmed by 2 bases and V by 4 bases; bases with no gene match: 13. The CDR3 DNA reads as TGTGCCAGCAGCCCTCAGGGACAGGGACTGGGGGCCTACGAGCAGTACTTC. As protein: CASSPQGQGLGAYEQYF.

The V and J genes are TRBV20-1 and TRBJ2-4, with D perhaps TRBD2 (7 bases). Per the germline V gene, CDR1 is DFQATT and CDR2 is SNEGSKA (reference sequence). V shed 0 bases and J shed 1 base, with 13 bases lying between them. This CDR3 comprises 16 residues. The DNA of the CDR3 is TGCAGTGCTAGAGAGGTGGGGGGGCACGCCAAAAACATTCAGTACTTC. Its translation is CSAREVGGHAKNIQYF.

This clonotype has more than one count but fewer than ten. The chain uses TRBV5-5 and TRBJ2-3; D not resolved. V lost 4 bases and J lost 6, with 18 bases in between. The V gene's germline CDR1 is SGHKS and CDR2 YYEKEE (reference sequence). This CDR3 has 15 amino acids. The CDR3 coding sequence is TGTGCCAGCAGCGCCCGGTCCAGCCGCTCGGATACGCAGTATTTT. Protein: CASSARSSRSDTQYF.

Ten or more counts support this clonotype. The chain carries TRBV18 and TRBJ1-1; D possibly corresponds to TRBD1 (6 bases). The CDR3 extends over 15 amino acids. Deletions cut 0 bases from V and 4 bases from J, with 12 bases between. From germline, CDR1 is KGHSH and CDR2 LQKENI. The CDR3 sequence: CASSPPAGGTTEAFF. Written as DNA, the CDR3 is TGTGCCAGCTCACCACCCGCTGGGGGCACCACTGAAGCTTTCTTT.

This clonotype has just a few counts. J is TRBJ1-3 and V is TRBV14; D is unresolved. Between the trimmed V and J ends, which lost 1 base and 0 bases, there was a span of 7 bases. Per germline, CDR1 SGHDN and CDR2 FVKESK. CDR3 length: 15 amino acids. CDR3 DNA sequence: TGTGCCAGCAGCCAAGTGGTTCGCTCTGGAAACACCATATATTTT. As protein: CASSQVVRSGNTIYF.

This clonotype has only a few counts. This chain connects TRBV6-2 or TRBV6-3 to TRBJ2-1; TRBD2 might be the D (5 bases). This CDR3 spans 15 amino acids. Germline CDR1 MNHEY, CDR2 SVGEGT. The germline V and J ends were trimmed by 4 bases and 2 bases, with 12 bases remaining between them. CDR3 sequence reads: CASSFRPSPYNEQFF. The CDR3 DNA follows: TGTGCCAGCAGTTTCCGTCCTAGCCCCTACAATGAGCAGTTCTTC.